The sample holds many counts of the clone carrying this T cell receptor (beta chain). MiXCR was run by TCRdb on the 5' RACE reads, yielding one entry per CDR3 protein. The sample yields approximately 97,000 distinct CDR3 sequences, 8% to 13% seen once. The germline V gene encodes CDR1 LGHDT and CDR2 YNNKEL (reference sequence). The CDR3 extends over 15 amino acids. V shed 1 base and J 2 bases; nucleotides not matched to a gene: 3. The data are from a study of early T cells in non-severe SARS-CoV-2 infection. The sample in question was whole blood, obtained at baseline. This receptor was taken from an adult who was a healthcare worker with PCR-confirmed SARS-CoV-2 infection or an uninfected control (not recorded which). J is TRBJ2-7 and V is TRBV3-1; 9 bases fit TRBD1. The CDR3 protein is CASSQGTGETYEQYF. The CDR3 DNA follows: TGTGCCAGCAGCCAAGGGACAGGGGAAACCTACGAGCAGTACTTC.